This T cell receptor (beta chain) was identified in a study of T cell responses to AZD1222 COVID-19 vaccine. Profiling relied on immunoSEQ multiplex PCR, and the TCRdb table lists in-frame clones only, not all of them. Of over 45,000 clones listed, 65% to 80% were seen once; the top ten hold around 7%. The CDR3 is made up of 13 amino acids. The germline V gene has CDR1 SGHTA and CDR2 FQGNSA. V lost 5 bases, J lost 5 bases, and 13 bases lay in between. Sequencing used peripheral blood, obtained on day 0 of AZD1222 vaccination. The V call is TRBV7-2, the J call TRBJ2-7; D gene ambiguous. The receptor's source is an adult in good health. As DNA, the CDR3 is TGTGCCAGCAGCCGTAACATGAAGGACGAGCAGTACTTC. This encodes CASSRNMKDEQYF.